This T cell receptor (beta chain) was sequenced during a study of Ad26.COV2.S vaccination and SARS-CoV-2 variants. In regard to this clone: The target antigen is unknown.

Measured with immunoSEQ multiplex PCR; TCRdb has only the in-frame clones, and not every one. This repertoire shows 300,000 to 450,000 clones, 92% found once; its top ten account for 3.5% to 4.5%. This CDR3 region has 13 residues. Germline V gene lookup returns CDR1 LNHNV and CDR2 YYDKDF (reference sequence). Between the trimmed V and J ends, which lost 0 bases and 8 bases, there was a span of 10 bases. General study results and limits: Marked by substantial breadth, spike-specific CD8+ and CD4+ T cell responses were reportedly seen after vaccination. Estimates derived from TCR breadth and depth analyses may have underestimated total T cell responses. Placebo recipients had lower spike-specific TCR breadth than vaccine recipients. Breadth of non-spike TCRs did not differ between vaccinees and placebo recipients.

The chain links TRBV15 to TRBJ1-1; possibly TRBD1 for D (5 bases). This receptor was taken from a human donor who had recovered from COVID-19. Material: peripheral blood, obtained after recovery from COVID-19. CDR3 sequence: CATSRDGGEEAFF. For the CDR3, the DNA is TGTGCCACCAGCAGAGATGGAGGGGAAGAAGCTTTCTTT.